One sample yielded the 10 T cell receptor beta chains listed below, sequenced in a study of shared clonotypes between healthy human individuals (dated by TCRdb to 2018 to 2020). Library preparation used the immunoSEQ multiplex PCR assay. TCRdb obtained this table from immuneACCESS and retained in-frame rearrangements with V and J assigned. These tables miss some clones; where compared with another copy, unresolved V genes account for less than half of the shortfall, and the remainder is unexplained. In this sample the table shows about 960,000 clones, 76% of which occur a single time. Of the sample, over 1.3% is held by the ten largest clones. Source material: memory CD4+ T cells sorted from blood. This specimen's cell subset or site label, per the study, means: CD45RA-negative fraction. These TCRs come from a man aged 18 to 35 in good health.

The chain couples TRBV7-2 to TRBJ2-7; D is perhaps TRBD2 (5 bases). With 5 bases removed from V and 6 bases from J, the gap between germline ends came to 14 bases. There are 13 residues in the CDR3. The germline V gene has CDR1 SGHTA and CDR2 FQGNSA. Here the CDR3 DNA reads TGTGCCAGCAGCGCGCTCAGACGGGGCGAGCAGTACTTC. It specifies CASSALRRGEQYF.

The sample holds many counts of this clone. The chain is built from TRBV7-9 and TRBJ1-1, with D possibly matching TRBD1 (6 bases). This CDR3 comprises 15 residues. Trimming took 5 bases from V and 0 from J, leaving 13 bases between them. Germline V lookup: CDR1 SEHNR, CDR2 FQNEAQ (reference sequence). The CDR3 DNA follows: TGTGCCAGCAGCCCTAAGGACAGATTGAACACTGAAGCTTTCTTT. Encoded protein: CASSPKDRLNTEAFF. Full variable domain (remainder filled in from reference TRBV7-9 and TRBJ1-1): DTGVSQNPRHKITKRGQNVTFRCDPISEHNRLYWYRQTLGQGPEFLTYFQNEAQLEKSRLLSDRFSAERPKGSFSTLEIQRTEQGDSAMYLCASSPKDRLNTEAFFGQGTRLTVV.

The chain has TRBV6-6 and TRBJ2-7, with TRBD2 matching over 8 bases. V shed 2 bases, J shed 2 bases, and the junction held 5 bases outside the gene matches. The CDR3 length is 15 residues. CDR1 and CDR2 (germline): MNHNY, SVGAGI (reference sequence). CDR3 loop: CASSYERGSPYEQYF. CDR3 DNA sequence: TGTGCCAGCAGTTACGAGCGGGGGTCCCCCTACGAGCAGTACTTC.

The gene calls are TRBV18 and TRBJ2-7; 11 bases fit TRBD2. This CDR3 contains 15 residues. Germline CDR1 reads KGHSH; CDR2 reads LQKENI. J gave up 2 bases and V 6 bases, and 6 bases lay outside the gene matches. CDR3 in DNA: TGTGCCAGCTCGAGAGCTAGCGGGAGGACCTACGAGCAGTACTTC. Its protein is CASSRASGRTYEQYF. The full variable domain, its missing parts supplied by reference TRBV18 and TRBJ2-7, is NAGVMQNPRHLVRRRGQEARLRCSPMKGHSHVYWYRQLPEEGLKFMVYLQKENIIDESGMPKERFSAEFPKEGPSILRIQQVVRGDSAAYFCASSRASGRTYEQYFGPGTRLTVT.

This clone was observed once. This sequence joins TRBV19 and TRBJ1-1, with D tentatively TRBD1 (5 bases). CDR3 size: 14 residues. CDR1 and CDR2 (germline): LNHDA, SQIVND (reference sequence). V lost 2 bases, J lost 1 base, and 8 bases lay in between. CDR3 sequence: CASSIRGANTEAFF. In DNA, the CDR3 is TGTGCCAGTAGTATAAGGGGCGCGAACACTGAAGCTTTCTTT.

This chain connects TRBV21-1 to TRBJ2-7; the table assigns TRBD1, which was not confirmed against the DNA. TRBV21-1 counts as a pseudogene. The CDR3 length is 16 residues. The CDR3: CASSQGQGTITYEQYF. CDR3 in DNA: TGTGCCAGCAGCCAGGGTCAGGGAACCATCACCTACGAGCAGTACTTC.

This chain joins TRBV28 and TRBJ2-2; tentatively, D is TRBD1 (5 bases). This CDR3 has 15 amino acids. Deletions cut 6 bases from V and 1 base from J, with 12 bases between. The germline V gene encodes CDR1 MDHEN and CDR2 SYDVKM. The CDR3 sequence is CASSPDSGNTGELFF. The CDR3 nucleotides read TGTGCCAGCAGCCCCGACAGTGGGAACACCGGGGAGCTGTTTTTT.

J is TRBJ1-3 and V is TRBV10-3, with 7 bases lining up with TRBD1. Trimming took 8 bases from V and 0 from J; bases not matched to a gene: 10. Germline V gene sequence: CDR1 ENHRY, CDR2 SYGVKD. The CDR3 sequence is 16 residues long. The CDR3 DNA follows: TGTGCCATCGGCCCGGGACAGACTGTCTCTGGAAACACCATATATTTT. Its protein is CAIGPGQTVSGNTIYF.

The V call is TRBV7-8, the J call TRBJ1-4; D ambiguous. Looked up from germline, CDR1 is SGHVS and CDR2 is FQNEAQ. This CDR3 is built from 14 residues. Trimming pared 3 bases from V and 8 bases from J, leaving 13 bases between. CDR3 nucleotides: TGTGCCAGCAGCTTCGGGTCAGTAGAGGAAAAACTGTTTTTT. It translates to CASSFGSVEEKLFF.

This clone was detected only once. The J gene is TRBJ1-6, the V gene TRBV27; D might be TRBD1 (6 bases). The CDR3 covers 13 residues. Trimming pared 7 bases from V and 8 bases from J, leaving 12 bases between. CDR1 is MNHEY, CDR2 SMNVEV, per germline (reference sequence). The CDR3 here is CASKGQPDSPLHF. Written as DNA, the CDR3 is TGTGCCAGCAAAGGACAGCCAGATTCACCCCTCCACTTT.